This TCR beta chain emerged from a study of T cell clusters in autoimmune cytopenias. Study conclusions and caveats: Functional roles of the in silico T cell clusters still await experimental validation. Healthy donors had about 3-fold more exclusive TRB clusters than active autoimmune hepatitis patients.

Roughly 40,000 genome equivalents of blood DNA were amplified for TRB. This clonotype shows up as medium-sized (0.01 to 0.1%) by frequency. Antigen: not known. The CDR3 runs to 11 residues. CDR1 is KGHSH, CDR2 LQKENI, per germline. TRB was amplified by touch-down multiplex PCR, primer pools A and B combined. TCRdb reanalyzed the multiplex PCR reads and collapses them to one entry per CDR3 protein, without DNA. Recorded here are 5,800 or so distinct CDR3 sequences; the top ten clones represent around 5.2%. The sequence came from a human donor with an autoimmune cytopenia or autoimmune hepatitis (not recorded which). The chain links TRBV18 to TRBJ2-1. Sequenced material: peripheral blood. The CDR3: CASSPYDEQFF.